What follows are 30 T cell receptor beta chains derived from one specimen sequenced in a study of blood T cell repertoires in COVID-19. The table came from immunoSEQ multiplex PCR; TCRdb's copy has only in-frame clones and leaves some out. Here the sample spans about 92,000 clones, roughly 72% being singletons. Sequenced input: peripheral blood. The origin of the receptors is a woman between 55 and 75 years old in a cohort sampled during active or convalescent COVID-19.

The rearrangement links TRBV27 to TRBJ2-2; D possibly corresponds to TRBD2 (7 bases). Trimming pared 3 bases from V and 6 bases from J, leaving 17 bases between. The CDR3 sequence is 16 residues long. From germline, CDR1 is MNHEY and CDR2 SMNVEV (reference sequence). CDR3: CASSFGRGGIAGELFF. DNA for the CDR3: TGTGCCAGCAGTTTCGGAAGGGGGGGGATTGCCGGGGAGCTGTTTTTT.

This clone was observed a single time. The chain links TRBV4-1 to TRBJ1-2; 10 bases are a match to TRBD1. The CDR3 contains 18 residues. Germline values: CDR1 MGHRA, CDR2 YSYEKL. V was clipped by 5 bases and J by 4 bases; unmatched bases: 16. The CDR3 reads CASSNNHAGTGAGYGYTF. The CDR3 DNA follows: TGCGCCAGCAGCAACAATCATGCCGGGACAGGGGCAGGCTATGGCTACACCTTC.

This rearrangement joins TRBV9 to TRBJ1-2, with TRBD1 as a possible D gene (5 bases). V dropped 0 bases and J dropped 14 bases, with 17 bases sitting between them. The CDR3 covers 13 residues. CDR1 SGDLS and CDR2 YYNGEE come from the germline V gene. CDR3 sequence reads: CASSVAPDSSRTF. CDR3 sequence (DNA): TGTGCCAGCAGCGTAGCTCCCGACAGCAGTAGGACCTTC.

In its sample, this clone was seen once. The rearrangement uses TRBV18 and TRBJ1-1, with 7 bases lining up with TRBD1. With 3 bases clipped from V and 8 bases from J, the junction kept 9 bases outside the gene matches. Germline CDR1 reads KGHSH; CDR2 reads LQKENI. CDR3 size: 14 residues. The CDR3 reads CASSPTGVWDEAFF. CDR3 DNA: TGTGCCAGCTCACCTACAGGGGTCTGGGACGAAGCTTTCTTT.

This chain connects TRBV7-2 to TRBJ2-7; D perhaps matches TRBD2 (6 bases). Trimming took off 1 base at V and 3 bases at J, with 25 bases between the two ends. Germline V gene lookup returns CDR1 SGHTA and CDR2 FQGNSA. The CDR3 is made up of 19 amino acids. The CDR3: CASSLDLIAGPGSFYEQYF. The CDR3 DNA is TGTGCCAGCAGCTTAGACCTGATTGCGGGGCCAGGTTCTTTCTACGAGCAGTACTTC.

The table lists this clone with many counts. The chain combines TRBV14 with TRBJ2-7; TRBD1 matches 8 bases. The CDR3 loop spans 15 amino acids. V was clipped by 1 base and J by 4 bases; unmatched bases: 6. Germline V gives CDR1 SGHDN, CDR2 FVKESK. The CDR3 protein is CASSQVAGQGYEQYF. DNA of the CDR3: TGTGCCAGCAGCCAAGTAGCTGGACAGGGTTACGAGCAGTACTTC.

The V gene is TRBV2, the J gene TRBJ2-3, with 11 bases identical to TRBD2. Germline values: CDR1 SNHLY, CDR2 FYNNEI. J gave up 2 bases and V 7 bases, and 2 bases lay outside the gene matches. The CDR3 totals 14 residues. As DNA, the CDR3 is TGTGCCAGCACACTAGCGGGGGACACAGATACGCAGTATTTT. It yields the protein CASTLAGDTDTQYF.

The J gene is TRBJ1-1, the V gene TRBV5-1; D gene unclear. The CDR3 is 14 residues long. V lost 4 bases to trimming and J lost 0 bases, with 10 bases between them. Germline V gene lookup returns CDR1 SGHRS and CDR2 YFSETQ. The CDR3: CASSATAMNTEAFF. The CDR3 coding sequence is TGCGCCAGCAGCGCAACAGCCATGAACACTGAAGCTTTCTTT.

J is TRBJ2-7 and V is TRBV7-9, with D possibly matching TRBD2 (5 bases). V lost 3 bases, J lost 3 bases, and 6 bases lay in between. The CDR3 spans 12 residues. Looked up from germline, CDR1 is SEHNR and CDR2 is FQNEAQ (reference sequence). CDR3 sequence: CASSFRGYEQYF. The CDR3 nucleotides read TGTGCCAGCAGCTTTCGGGGCTACGAGCAGTACTTC.

The chain joins TRBV5-1 to TRBJ1-2; 8 nucleotides line up with TRBD1. The CDR3 extends over 14 amino acids. With 5 bases clipped from V and 2 bases from J, the junction kept 5 bases outside the gene matches. Per germline, CDR1 SGHRS and CDR2 YFSETQ. CDR3 bases: TGCGCCAGCAGAGGGACAGGCTTCAACTATGGCTACACCTTC. This sequence encodes CASRGTGFNYGYTF.

For the CDR3, the DNA is TGTGCCAGCAGGTTAACAGGGAGTTATAATTCACCCCTCCACTTT. Its protein is CASRLTGSYNSPLHF. This rearrangement joins TRBV6-5 to TRBJ1-6, with a possible D match to TRBD1 (6 bases). CDR1 MNHEY and CDR2 SVGAGI come from the germline V gene. The CDR3 extends over 15 amino acids. The germline V and J ends were trimmed by 6 bases and 4 bases, with 13 bases remaining between them.

The chain is built from TRBV19 and TRBJ1-2; 7 nucleotides match TRBD1. This CDR3 spans 14 amino acids. Germline V CDR1 and CDR2: LNHDA, SQIVND (reference sequence). V trimming: 8 bases; J trimming: 8 bases; junction bases outside the gene matches: 14. CDR3 protein: CASRDAGTALGYTF. The CDR3, as DNA: TGTGCCAGTCGAGACGCCGGGACAGCCTTAGGCTACACCTTC.

This clone has a count of ten or more. CDR3 coding DNA: TGTGCCAGCATGTTGGCTAGCGGGAGCACCGGGGAGCTGTTTTTT. Its protein is CASMLASGSTGELFF. This rearrangement joins TRBV2 to TRBJ2-2, with TRBD2 matching 10 bases. This CDR3 comprises 15 residues. V lost 7 bases and J lost 4; bases outside the gene matches: 6. CDR1 and CDR2 (germline): SNHLY, FYNNEI.

The rearrangement uses TRBV6-1 and TRBJ1-5, with 9 bases fitting TRBD1. V shed 3 bases, J shed 11 bases, and the junction held 11 bases outside the gene matches. CDR3 length: 15 amino acids. Germline V lookup: CDR1 MNHNS, CDR2 SASEGT. The CDR3 loop reads CASSDGQGWGLSQHF. In nucleotides, the CDR3 is TGTGCCAGCAGTGACGGACAGGGGTGGGGTTTGTCCCAGCATTTT.

The V gene is TRBV6-5, the J gene TRBJ2-5; D perhaps matches TRBD1 (6 bases). Between the trimmed V and J ends, which lost 6 bases and 3 bases, there was a span of 17 bases. CDR3 length equals 15 residues. Germline CDR1 reads MNHEY; CDR2 reads SVGAGI. The CDR3, as DNA: TGTGCCAGCAGAACAATACAGGGATGGGAAGAGACCCAGTACTTC. It is translated as CASRTIQGWEETQYF.

The sample holds a few counts of this clone. The DNA of the CDR3 is TGCGCCAGCAGCCCCACCTCCGGGACAGGGAGGGAGACCCAGTACTTC. It yields the protein CASSPTSGTGRETQYF. The chain has TRBV4-3 and TRBJ2-5, with TRBD1 identical over 9 bases. CDR1 and CDR2 from the germline V gene are LGHNA and YSLEER. The length of the CDR3 is 16 residues. With 4 bases clipped from V and 5 bases from J, the junction kept 11 bases outside the gene matches.

This sequence joins TRBV5-1 and TRBJ2-2; 7 nucleotides agree with TRBD1. V gave up 3 bases and J gave up 4 bases; unmatched junction bases: 6. Looked up from germline, CDR1 is SGHRS and CDR2 is YFSETQ. The CDR3 runs to 15 residues. The DNA for the CDR3 is TGCGCCAGCAGCTCGACAGGGTCCGGCACCGGGGAGCTGTTTTTT. Its protein is CASSSTGSGTGELFF.

Only a few counts were recorded for this clone. In nucleotides, the CDR3 is TGTGCCAGCAGCTTAGGACAGGCCACAGATACGCAGTATTTT. This translates into CASSLGQATDTQYF. This chain uses TRBV7-9 with TRBJ2-3; possibly TRBD1 for D (6 bases). With 1 base removed from V and 2 bases from J, the gap between germline ends came to 7 bases. Per the germline V gene, CDR1 is SEHNR and CDR2 is FQNEAQ (reference sequence). This CDR3 is built from 14 residues. Combining the CDR3 with reference TRBV7-9 and TRBJ2-3 gives the whole variable domain DTGVSQNPRHKITKRGQNVTFRCDPISEHNRLYWYRQTLGQGPEFLTYFQNEAQLEKSRLLSDRFSAERPKGSFSTLEIQRTEQGDSAMYLCASSLGQATDTQYFGPGTRLTVL.

V and J are TRBV15 and TRBJ1-1; 7 bases match TRBD1. The CDR3 consists of 14 residues. Losses at the gene ends were 4 bases for V and 3 bases for J; bases not matched to a gene: 5. Germline CDR1 reads LNHNV; CDR2 reads YYDKDF (reference sequence). CDR3 region: CATSKRQGDTEAFF. DNA for the CDR3: TGTGCCACCAGCAAGCGGCAGGGGGACACTGAAGCTTTCTTT.

The chain recombines TRBV24-1 with TRBJ2-1; 8 bases are shared with TRBD2. CDR1 and CDR2 (germline): KGHDR, SFDVKD. The CDR3 is 13 amino acids. V shed 10 bases, J shed 4 bases, and the junction held 5 bases outside the gene matches. This CDR3 is CATGTRSYNEQFF. The CDR3 region has the DNA TGTGCCACTGGGACTAGGAGTTACAATGAGCAGTTCTTC.

V is TRBV5-1 and J is TRBJ1-4; the match to TRBD1 covers 8 bases. The CDR3 is made up of 15 amino acids. The V gene's germline CDR1 is SGHRS and CDR2 YFSETQ. With 4 bases clipped from V and 5 bases from J, the junction kept 7 bases outside the gene matches. CDR3 sequence reads: CASSGDRLDNEKLFF. The CDR3 DNA follows: TGCGCCAGCAGCGGGGACAGGCTCGACAATGAAAAACTGTTTTTT.

The table lists this clone with many counts. The rearrangement links TRBV28 to TRBJ2-5, with TRBD1 matching 8 bases. Germline loops: CDR1 MDHEN, CDR2 SYDVKM. This CDR3 spans 16 amino acids. V lost 2 bases, J lost 0 bases, and 5 bases stayed unmatched. The CDR3 sequence is CASSLSSGQDQETQYF. The CDR3 nucleotides are TGTGCCAGCAGTTTAAGTTCGGGACAGGACCAAGAGACCCAGTACTTC.

The chain uses TRBV7-8 and TRBJ2-7, with TRBD2 matching over 8 bases. This CDR3 is 15 amino acids long. V was clipped by 5 bases and J by 0 bases; unmatched bases: 6. The germline gives CDR1 SGHVS, CDR2 FQNEAQ. The CDR3 spells CASSVERGSSYEQYF. The CDR3 region has the DNA TGTGCCAGCAGCGTAGAGCGGGGGAGCTCCTACGAGCAGTACTTC.

V and J are TRBV2 and TRBJ1-4; D may be TRBD1 (5 bases). The CDR3 is made up of 15 amino acids. From germline, CDR1 is SNHLY and CDR2 FYNNEI. The V end was cut by 8 bases, the J end by 5 bases, with 18 bases between. The CDR3 is CASYSSGLGNEKLFF. DNA for the CDR3: TGTGCCAGCTATTCCTCGGGACTGGGGAATGAAAAACTGTTTTTT. Full variable domain (remainder filled in from reference TRBV2 and TRBJ1-4): EPEVTQTPSHQVTQMGQEVILRCVPISNHLYFYWYRQILGQKVEFLVSFYNNEISEKSEIFDDQFSVERPDGSNFTLKIRSTKLEDSAMYFCASYSSGLGNEKLFFGSGTQLSVL.

The rearrangement joins TRBV3-1 (or the pseudogene TRBV3-2) to TRBJ1-1; the D gene is possibly TRBD1 (5 bases). The CDR3 is made up of 15 amino acids. Germline CDR1 and CDR2: LGHDT and YNNKEL (reference sequence). V was shortened by 4 bases and J by 11 bases, with 23 bases between the two germline ends. CDR3 DNA: TGTGCCAGCAGCCGTATAACAGGTGGGGCAAGTTTGGCTTTCTTT. It specifies CASSRITGGASLAFF.

The chain recombines TRBV10-2 with TRBJ1-4; 9 bases agree with TRBD1. The length of the CDR3 is 16 residues. Trimming removed 7 bases from V and 1 base from J; junction bases left unmatched: 7. Per the germline V gene, CDR1 is WSHSY and CDR2 is SAAADI. The CDR3 sequence: CASKTGGRGTNEKLFF. CDR3 bases: TGCGCCAGCAAAACAGGGGGCAGAGGAACTAATGAAAAACTGTTTTTT.

J is TRBJ2-3 and V is TRBV7-9; 10 bases map to TRBD2. The CDR3 consists of 18 residues. Germline CDR1 reads SEHNR; CDR2 reads FQNEAQ (reference sequence). J lost 0 bases, V lost 4 bases, and 10 bases had no gene match. The CDR3 reads CASSSPRPAGGSTDTQYF. Written as DNA, the CDR3 is TGTGCCAGCAGCTCCCCCCGGCCAGCGGGGGGGAGCACAGATACGCAGTATTTT.

V is TRBV28 and J is TRBJ1-2, with TRBD1 matching over 9 bases. Germline V CDR1 and CDR2: MDHEN, SYDVKM. The CDR3 has 15 amino acids. V gave up 5 bases and J gave up 2 bases; unmatched junction bases: 6. CDR3: CASSPSGQGNYGYTF. The CDR3 region has the DNA TGTGCCAGCAGTCCCTCCGGACAGGGGAACTATGGCTACACCTTC.

This clone appeared a few times. This chain links TRBV5-1 with TRBJ2-7; D call uncertain. CDR3 length equals 13 residues. From germline, CDR1 is SGHRS and CDR2 YFSETQ. V was shortened by 2 bases and J by 2 bases, with 8 bases between the two germline ends. The CDR3: CASSLFSAYEQYF. Here the CDR3 DNA reads TGCGCCAGCAGCTTATTTTCAGCCTACGAGCAGTACTTC.

The V gene is TRBV2, the J gene TRBJ1-5; 7 bases agree with TRBD1. With 5 bases clipped from V and 6 bases from J, the junction kept 10 bases outside the gene matches. The CDR3 has 15 amino acids. Germline V lookup: CDR1 SNHLY, CDR2 FYNNEI. Written as DNA, the CDR3 is TGTGCCAGCAGTCGGGACAGTAGGTTGAGTCAGCCCCAGCATTTT. Translated, it gives CASSRDSRLSQPQHF.